Below are 17 T cell receptor beta chains sequenced from a single sample in a study of shared clonotypes between healthy human individuals (TCRdb year 2020). The library was obtained by the immunoSEQ multiplex PCR assay. The clones in this table, taken by TCRdb from immuneACCESS, are in-frame only. Not every clone is retained; where verified, under half of the shortfall comes from an unresolved V gene, and the cause of the rest is unknown. The sample table records some 2,400,000 clones; approximately 95% of these occur just once. The ten largest clones represent 0.1% to 0.15% of the sample. The sequencing input was naive CD4+ T cells sorted from blood. Reading the label with the study, this specimen's cell subset or site is: CD45RA+ positively selected. The receptors were sampled from a man aged 18 to 30 in good health.

About this clone: This sample also contains other DNA sequences that code for the same CDR3. This rearrangement joins TRBV30 to TRBJ2-5; D gene unclear. The CDR3 length is 11 residues. Trimming stripped 0 bases from V and 5 bases from J, with 4 bases between. Germline CDR1 and CDR2: GTSNPN and SVGIG (reference sequence). The CDR3 DNA follows: TGTGCCTGGAGTGTAGGGGAGACCCAGTACTTC. Amino acid sequence: CAWSVGETQYF.

The CDR3 loop reads CASSSSGGLYEQYF. The CDR3 DNA follows: TGTGCCAGCAGCTCTAGCGGGGGACTGTACGAGCAGTACTTC. The chain combines TRBV11-1 with TRBJ2-7; TRBD2 matches 10 bases. The CDR3 extends over 14 amino acids. CDR1 is SGHAT and CDR2 is FQDESV in the germline V gene (reference sequence). J lost 4 bases, V lost 4 bases, and 4 bases had no gene match.

Here the CDR3 DNA reads TGCGCCAGCAGCTTGGAGGCTGGGACAGGCTTTGCCGGCGAGCAGTACTTC. It encodes CASSLEAGTGFAGEQYF. The chain uses TRBV5-1 and TRBJ2-7, with 8 bases aligning to TRBD1. The J segment lost 6 bases and the V segment lost 0 bases, leaving 14 bases of the junction unmatched. Germline CDR1 SGHRS, CDR2 YFSETQ. CDR3 length equals 17 residues.

The chain carries TRBV6-5 and TRBJ2-5; D possibly corresponds to TRBD1 (6 bases). From germline, CDR1 is MNHEY and CDR2 SVGAGI. The V end lost 5 bases, the J end lost 2 bases, and 12 bases lay between the germline ends. The CDR3 is 14 amino acids. The CDR3, as DNA: TGTGCCAGCAGTAGGGGGACACCGCAAGAGACCCAGTACTTC. Translated, it gives CASSRGTPQETQYF.

The chain uses TRBV6-5 and TRBJ1-1; D is ambiguous. The germline gives CDR1 MNHEY, CDR2 SVGAGI. The CDR3 is made up of 14 amino acids. V was cut by 5 bases and J by 1 base, with 11 bases left in between. The CDR3 bases are TGTGCCAGCAGTCTGGGTCTGGGGAACACTGAAGCTTTCTTT. This gives the protein CASSLGLGNTEAFF.

The V and J genes are TRBV4-1 and TRBJ1-5; no reliable D call. Deletions cut 0 bases from V and 0 bases from J, with 9 bases between. CDR3 size: 16 residues. The germline gives CDR1 MGHRA, CDR2 YSYEKL. As DNA, the CDR3 is TGCGCCAGCAGCCAAGATGTTGGGTATAGCAATCAGCCCCAGCATTTT. Encoded protein: CASSQDVGYSNQPQHF.

The rearrangement uses TRBV5-1 and TRBJ2-2; D is undetermined. This CDR3 is 15 amino acids long. Per germline, CDR1 SGHRS and CDR2 YFSETQ. Trimming took 7 bases from V and 6 from J, leaving 19 bases between them. The CDR3 protein is CASGEGPGRAGELFF. CDR3 DNA: TGCGCCAGCGGGGAAGGGCCCGGTCGAGCCGGGGAGCTGTTTTTT.

As concerns this clone: This sample also contains other DNA sequences that code for the same CDR3. This chain links TRBV7-2 with TRBJ1-4; tentative D call: TRBD1 (5 bases). The CDR3 loop spans 14 amino acids. Trimming stripped 1 base from V and 8 bases from J, with 11 bases between. Germline values: CDR1 SGHTA, CDR2 FQGNSA. CDR3 in DNA: TGTGCCAGCAGCTTAGGCCAGGGTTACGAAAAACTGTTTTTT. Translated: CASSLGQGYEKLFF.

This chain connects TRBV5-4 to TRBJ1-4; maybe TRBD1 (5 bases). The CDR3 length is 13 residues. Germline loops: CDR1 SGHNT, CDR2 YYREEE (reference sequence). The V end was cut by 3 bases, the J end by 11 bases, with 14 bases between. CDR3 region: CASSSGEGKKLFF. In nucleotides, the CDR3 is TGTGCCAGCAGCTCGGGGGAGGGCAAGAAACTGTTTTTT. Looking up the rest from reference TRBV5-4 and TRBJ1-4 gives the full variable domain: ETGVTQSPTHLIKTRGQQVTLRCSSQSGHNTVSWYQQALGQGPQFIFQYYREEENGRGNFPPRFSGLQFPNYSSELNVNALELDDSALYLCASSSGEGKKLFFGSGTQLSVL.

V and J are TRBV2 and TRBJ1-6, with 9 bases fitting TRBD1. This CDR3 is built from 17 residues. Losses at the gene ends were 5 bases for V and 2 bases for J; bases not matched to a gene: 7. The germline gives CDR1 SNHLY, CDR2 FYNNEI. The CDR3 spells CASSLTGGTTYNSPLHF. CDR3 DNA sequence: TGTGCCAGCAGTTTGACAGGGGGAACTACCTATAATTCACCCCTCCACTTT.

The J gene is TRBJ2-7, the V gene TRBV7-9; 7 bases are shared with TRBD1. J lost 3 bases, V lost 5 bases, and 7 bases had no gene match. The germline gives CDR1 SEHNR, CDR2 FQNEAQ (reference sequence). The CDR3 totals 14 residues. The CDR3 nucleotides are TGTGCCAGCAGCCGGACAGGTGGGAACTACGAGCAGTACTTC. It is translated as CASSRTGGNYEQYF.

This clone was seen a few times. The CDR3 DNA is TGTGCCAGTAGTATGGCAGGGCCATGGGAGCAGTACTTC. This codes for CASSMAGPWEQYF. The rearrangement uses TRBV19 and TRBJ2-7; a possible D gene is TRBD1 (5 bases). The CDR3 runs 13 residues. Per the germline V gene, CDR1 is LNHDA and CDR2 is SQIVND (reference sequence). The ends were cut back, 3 bases at V and 7 bases at J, with 13 bases in the middle.

This chain uses TRBV28 with TRBJ1-2; 10 bases align to TRBD1. The CDR3 is 16 amino acids. J lost 8 bases, V lost 3 bases, and 12 bases had no gene match. CDR1 MDHEN and CDR2 SYDVKM come from the germline V gene. The CDR3 is CASSFPNMGQGKGYTF. The CDR3 bases are TGTGCCAGCAGTTTCCCGAACATGGGACAGGGGAAAGGCTACACCTTC.

About this clone itself: This same CDR3 is encoded by further DNA sequences in the sample. The chain joins TRBV6-1 to TRBJ2-7; 9 nucleotides align to TRBD1. V gave up 4 bases and J gave up 2 bases; unmatched junction bases: 3. This CDR3 is built from 14 residues. Per germline, CDR1 MNHNS and CDR2 SASEGT. CDR3 residues: CASSVTGGPYEQYF. DNA for the CDR3: TGTGCCAGCAGTGTTACAGGGGGCCCCTACGAGCAGTACTTC.

The chain employs TRBV6-6 and TRBJ2-5; 12 nucleotides agree with TRBD2. CDR1 and CDR2 (germline): MNHNY, SVGAGI (reference sequence). The CDR3 is 16 residues long. The J segment lost 5 bases and the V segment lost 3 bases, leaving 7 bases of the junction unmatched. CDR3 region: CASSYSGLAGQETQYF. CDR3 nucleotides: TGTGCCAGCAGTTATTCCGGACTAGCGGGACAGGAGACCCAGTACTTC.

The chain couples TRBV7-9 to TRBJ1-3; D is possibly TRBD1 (6 bases). Trimming left V 5 bases short and J 2 bases short, with 13 bases between. The CDR3 length is 15 residues. The V gene's germline CDR1 is SEHNR and CDR2 FQNEAQ (reference sequence). The CDR3 region is CASSPEGGTGNTIYF. The CDR3 bases are TGTGCCAGCAGCCCAGAGGGGGGTACTGGAAACACCATATATTTT.

This clone is a singleton in its sample. The chain is built from TRBV11-2 and TRBJ1-4; TRBD1 matches at 9 bases. From germline, CDR1 is SGHAT and CDR2 FQNNGV. The CDR3 runs to 15 residues. V shed 5 bases, J shed 8 bases, and the junction held 9 bases outside the gene matches. The CDR3, as DNA: TGTGCCAGCAGCACCCGGACAGGGGTACGGGAAAAACTGTTTTTT. Protein: CASSTRTGVREKLFF. Together with reference TRBV11-2 and TRBJ1-4, the CDR3 gives the full variable domain: EAGVAQSPRYKIIEKRQSVAFWCNPISGHATLYWYQQILGQGPKLLIQFQNNGVVDDSQLPKDRFSAERLKGVDSTLKIQPAKLEDSAVYLCASSTRTGVREKLFFGSGTQLSVL.